This T cell receptor (beta chain) comes out of a study of CD8+CD57+ T cells in acquired aplastic anemia. Study background: Sorted CD4+ and CD8+ cells yielded DNA averaging roughly 3.3 ug. Study findings and constraints: The number of CD8+ CDR3 sequences shared by patients and controls was roughly 31.

Comment on this clonotype: As yet, its antigen is unknown.

Selection for sequencing was limited to patients who had shown CD8+CD57+ cell expansion by flow cytometry. The TCR beta profiling, which covered VDJ combination and CDR3 sequence, was carried out using genomic DNA as the template. TCRdb reprocessed the reads via MiXCR and lists one record per CDR3 protein. Of 75,000 to 80,000 distinct CDR3 sequences in the sample, under 80% were seen once. The receptor comes from a human donor with aplastic anemia. The material sequenced was sorted CD4+, CD8+, or CD8+CD57+ T cells (not recorded which) from PBMCs.

CDR3 DNA: TGTGCCAGCAGCCAAGAGTTGGGAACGCAGTATTTT. Encoded protein: CASSQELGTQYF. This chain uses TRBV14 with TRBJ2-3, with D unresolved. The CDR3 consists of 12 residues. The ends were cut back, 0 bases at V and 9 bases at J, with 7 bases in the middle. CDR1 SGHDN and CDR2 FVKESK come from the germline V gene.